These 23 T cell receptor beta chains came from one sample sequenced in a study of cytomegalovirus exposure and HLA in healthy donors. Primers included in the PCR were 60 Vbeta and 13 Jbeta primers. Here immunoSEQ multiplex PCR was the method, and the copy in TCRdb shows in-frame clones only, minus some. Among approximately 59,000 clones listed, 55% to 75% were seen once. The sequenced sample was PBMCs. All receptors come from a man aged 35-49 years in good health and CMV-seropositive.

This sequence joins TRBV6-5 and TRBJ2-7; 10 bases are a match to TRBD1. The CDR3 extends over 16 amino acids. The ends lost 0 bases at V and 2 bases at J; junction bases unmatched: 4. Germline CDR1 reads MNHEY; CDR2 reads SVGAGI. In DNA, the CDR3 is TGTGCCAGCAGTTACTCCGGGACAGGGGCTACCTACGAGCAGTACTTC. Translation: CASSYSGTGATYEQYF.

The rearrangement links TRBV27 to TRBJ2-3, with no clear D. The V gene lost 4 bases and the J gene lost 2 bases, with 4 bases spanning the gap. The V gene's germline CDR1 is MNHEY and CDR2 SMNVEV (reference sequence). The CDR3 runs 12 residues. In DNA, the CDR3 is TGTGCCAGCAGTTCAATCACAGATACGCAGTATTTT. It codes for CASSSITDTQYF.

The genes are TRBV18 and TRBJ1-4, with D possibly matching TRBD1 (5 bases). This CDR3 has 13 amino acids. Germline-derived CDR1 and CDR2 are KGHSH and LQKENI. Trimming took off 0 bases at V and 6 bases at J, with 5 bases between the two ends. CDR3 amino acids: CASSPPGDEKLFF. CDR3 DNA sequence: TGTGCCAGCTCACCACCAGGGGATGAAAAACTGTTTTTT.

This chain joins TRBV21-1 and TRBJ2-1; the D call in the table, TRBD2, was not verified against the DNA. TRBV21-1 is given as a pseudogene. The CDR3 is 16 amino acids. The CDR3 DNA reads as TGTGCCAGCAGCAAAGCGTGGAGAGACTACAACAATGAGCAGTTCTTC. It yields the protein CASSKAWRDYNNEQFF.

The chain combines TRBV30 with TRBJ2-5; maybe TRBD2 (6 bases). The CDR3 is 13 residues long. Trimming removed 4 bases from V and 4 bases from J, with 13 bases in between. CDR1 and CDR2 from the germline V gene are GTSNPN and SVGIG (reference sequence). The DNA of the CDR3 is TGTGCCTGGATTAAATCCGGGAGAGAGACCCAGTACTTC. Its protein product is CAWIKSGRETQYF.

V usage is TRBV29-1 and J usage is TRBJ1-1; D not certain. Germline values: CDR1 SQVTM, CDR2 ANQGSEA. With 3 bases removed from V and 0 bases from J, the gap between germline ends came to 8 bases. This CDR3 spans 13 amino acids. The CDR3 DNA reads TGCAGCGTTGAGTGGAGGGTGAACACTGAAGCTTTCTTT. Translated: CSVEWRVNTEAFF. Complete variable domain (other parts from reference TRBV29-1 and TRBJ1-1): SAVISQKPSRDICQRGTSLTIQCQVDSQVTMMFWYRQQPGQSLTLIATANQGSEATYESGFVIDKFPISRPNLTFSTLTVSNMSPEDSSIYLCSVEWRVNTEAFFGQGTRLTVV.

This chain connects TRBV4-2 to TRBJ1-6, with a possible D match to TRBD1 (6 bases). V lost 3 bases, J lost 8 bases, and 14 bases lay in between. Germline V gives CDR1 LGHNA, CDR2 YNFKEQ. The CDR3 contains 15 residues. The CDR3 region is CASSQGQLTDSPLHF. DNA for the CDR3: TGTGCCAGCAGCCAGGGACAACTAACAGATTCACCCCTCCACTTT.

This clone showed up just once. CDR3 nucleotide sequence: TGTGCCTGGAGCGACGGGTCCGAGCAGTACTTC. Its protein product is CAWSDGSEQYF. This rearrangement joins TRBV30 to TRBJ2-7; no clear D. The CDR3 is made up of 11 amino acids. V was clipped by 3 bases and J by 6 bases, with 9 bases between them. Germline-derived CDR1 and CDR2 are GTSNPN and SVGIG (reference sequence). Full variable domain (missing parts from reference TRBV30 and TRBJ2-7): SQTIHQWPATLVQPVGSPLSLECTVEGTSNPNLYWYRQAAGRGLQLLFYSVGIGQISSEVPQNLSASRPQDRQFILSSKKLLLSDSGFYLCAWSDGSEQYFGPGTRLTVT.

The chain couples TRBV7-7 to TRBJ2-3; 16 bases fit TRBD2. The CDR3 is 16 residues long. CDR1 SSHAT and CDR2 FNYEAQ come from the germline V gene (reference sequence). CDR3 bases: TGTGCTAGCGGCCCGGGACTAGCGGGAGGGACAGATACGCAGTATTTT. Translating it yields CASGPGLAGGTDTQYF.

The DNA for the CDR3 is TGTGCCAGCCAGAGGATAGCTAACACCGGGGAGCTGTTTTTT. This encodes CASQRIANTGELFF. The chain has TRBV6-5 and TRBJ2-2, with no clear D. Per the germline V gene, CDR1 is MNHEY and CDR2 is SVGAGI. Trimming removed 8 bases from V and 2 bases from J, with 12 bases in between. This CDR3 region has 14 residues.

The rearrangement links TRBV18 to TRBJ2-7; weak D call: TRBD1 (6 bases). Germline-derived CDR1 and CDR2 are KGHSH and LQKENI. V was pared by 3 bases and J by 1 base, with 10 bases between. The CDR3 runs to 14 residues. This CDR3 is CASSPGTQSYEQYF. The CDR3 nucleotides are TGTGCCAGCTCACCCGGGACACAATCCTACGAGCAGTACTTC. The whole variable domain, remainder taken from reference TRBV18 and TRBJ2-7, is NAGVMQNPRHLVRRRGQEARLRCSPMKGHSHVYWYRQLPEEGLKFMVYLQKENIIDESGMPKERFSAEFPKEGPSILRIQQVVRGDSAAYFCASSPGTQSYEQYFGPGTRLTVT.

This clone was detected once. The V call is TRBV19, the J call TRBJ2-3; no definite D call. Trimming cost V 4 bases and J 0 bases, with 2 bases left between them. The CDR3 is 12 residues long. CDR1 and CDR2 (germline): LNHDA, SQIVND (reference sequence). Here the CDR3 DNA reads TGTGCCAGTAGTACTAGCACAGATACGCAGTATTTT. It is translated as CASSTSTDTQYF. Full variable domain (rest looked up from reference TRBV19 and TRBJ2-3): DGGITQSPKYLFRKEGQNVTLSCEQNLNHDAMYWYRQDPGQGLRLIYYSQIVNDFQKGDIAEGYSVSREKKESFPLTVTSAQKNPTAFYLCASSTSTDTQYFGPGTRLTVL.

This rearrangement joins TRBV4-1 to TRBJ1-4; 10 nucleotides line up with TRBD1. Germline-derived CDR1 and CDR2 are MGHRA and YSYEKL. This CDR3 region has 15 residues. V dropped 5 bases and J dropped 9; count of bases not matched to a gene: 9. CDR3 amino acids: CASSGGTGERKKLFF. The CDR3 DNA reads TGCGCCAGCAGCGGCGGGACAGGGGAACGGAAAAAACTGTTTTTT.

The V and J genes are TRBV27 and TRBJ1-1; no reliable D call. Trimming took 3 bases from V and 5 from J, leaving 10 bases between them. The CDR3 is made up of 13 amino acids. Germline-derived CDR1 and CDR2 are MNHEY and SMNVEV (reference sequence). CDR3 amino acids: CASSFEGRTEAFF. The CDR3, as DNA: TGTGCCAGCAGTTTCGAAGGGAGGACTGAAGCTTTCTTT.

Only a few counts were recorded for this clone. The chain couples TRBV29-1 to TRBJ2-3; 7 bases fit TRBD2. V was pared by 6 bases and J by 2 bases, with 8 bases of the junction left unmatched. CDR3 length: 14 amino acids. CDR1 is SQVTM and CDR2 is ANQGSEA in the germline V gene. CDR3 coding DNA: TGCAGCGTAGTGGTAGGGACTATCACAGATACGCAGTATTTT. Amino acid sequence: CSVVVGTITDTQYF.

The chain recombines TRBV4-2 with TRBJ1-2; no firm D call. This CDR3 has 15 residues. V was cut by 1 base and J by 2 bases, with 11 bases left in between. The germline V gene has CDR1 LGHNA and CDR2 YNFKEQ. CDR3 coding DNA: TGTGCCAGCAGCCAAGGGGCCTCCACAAACTATGGCTACACCTTC. Translating gives CASSQGASTNYGYTF.

This clone has a handful of counts. V usage is TRBV18 and J usage is TRBJ2-3, with D uncertain. Trimming shortened V by 4 bases and J by 4 bases, and 18 bases separated the two germline ends. The germline V gene has CDR1 KGHSH and CDR2 LQKENI. The CDR3 extends over 16 amino acids. CDR3 residues: CASSRTQTRSSDTQYF. The CDR3 DNA follows: TGTGCCAGCTCACGCACGCAAACTCGTTCGTCAGATACGCAGTATTTT.

The V gene is TRBV5-1, the J gene TRBJ2-5, with TRBD2 matching over 10 bases. The trim removed 4 bases at V and 5 bases at J, leaving 14 bases unmatched. Germline V lookup: CDR1 SGHRS, CDR2 YFSETQ. This CDR3 has 17 residues. Here the CDR3 reads CASSPGWTSGSRETQYF. In DNA form, the CDR3 reads TGCGCCAGCAGCCCGGGCTGGACTAGCGGTTCTCGGGAGACCCAGTACTTC.

In its sample, this clone was seen a few times. This chain links TRBV7-9 with TRBJ2-1; 8 bases align to TRBD1. The CDR3 is 14 residues long. Trimming took 3 bases from V and 8 from J; bases not matched to a gene: 6. Looked up from germline, CDR1 is SEHNR and CDR2 is FQNEAQ (reference sequence). CDR3 nucleotides: TGTGCCAGCAGCTTTAAATCAGGGGGCGATGAGCAGTTCTTC. This codes for CASSFKSGGDEQFF.

The chain recombines TRBV19 with TRBJ1-4; D not resolved. This CDR3 spans 15 amino acids. Trimming took 7 bases from V and 8 from J, leaving 20 bases between them. In germline, CDR1 is LNHDA, CDR2 SQIVND (reference sequence). The CDR3 loop is CASTPNRPKDEKLFF. Written as DNA, the CDR3 is TGTGCCAGTACCCCAAACAGACCGAAAGACGAAAAACTGTTTTTT.

This clone was seen only a few times. The V call is TRBV11-2, the J call TRBJ2-5; D gene ambiguous. The J call may be faulty, since TRBJ2-7 better matches the DNA end. Germline V CDR1 and CDR2: SGHAT, FQNNGV. CDR3 length: 13 amino acids. The CDR3, as DNA: TGTGCCAGCAGCTTCCGAAGACTCGACGAGCAGTACTTC. Translation gives CASSFRRLDEQYF.

The sample holds one count of this clone. CDR3: CASSPDGQINQPQHF. As DNA, the CDR3 is TGTGCCAGCAGCCCCGACGGACAGATCAATCAGCCCCAGCATTTT. V is TRBV7-2 and J is TRBJ1-5, with a weak D call TRBD1 (6 bases). V was shortened by 5 bases and J by 3 bases, with 14 bases between the two germline ends. The CDR3 loop spans 15 amino acids. CDR1 is SGHTA and CDR2 is FQGNSA in the germline V gene. The whole variable domain, remainder taken from reference TRBV7-2 and TRBJ1-5, is GAGVSQSPSNKVTEKGKDVELRCDPISGHTALYWYRQSLGQGLEFLIYFQGNSAPDKSGLPSDRFSAERTGGSVSTLTIQRTQQEDSAVYLCASSPDGQINQPQHFGDGTRLSIL.

In this sample, this clone turned up a few times. The chain is built from TRBV6-1 and TRBJ1-4; D perhaps matches TRBD1 (5 bases). The CDR3 length is 17 residues. Germline CDR1 MNHNS, CDR2 SASEGT. V lost 4 bases and J lost 5, with 20 bases in between. The CDR3 protein is CASSVRWGRGVNEKLFF. The DNA for the CDR3 is TGTGCCAGCAGTGTGCGCTGGGGACGCGGGGTGAATGAAAAACTGTTTTTT.